The 14 T cell receptor beta chains below were found in one sample sequenced in a study of T-cell memory formation after mild COVID-19. MiXCR, applied by TCRdb to the 5' RACE reads, yields one record per CDR3 protein. The data contain approximately 500,000 distinct CDR3 sequences, roughly 25% of them singletons. Sample: PBMCs or a T cell subset sorted from them (not recorded which). The source is an adult woman who had mild COVID-19 (a few samples of this study predate the infection). Cell type and time point are not known.

The CDR3 spells CASSTQGGSTEAFF. CDR3 in DNA: TGTGCCAGCAGCACACAGGGGGGGAGCACTGAAGCTTTCTTT. The chain is built from TRBV7-3 and TRBJ1-1, with 8 bases lining up with TRBD1. This CDR3 contains 14 residues. CDR1 is SGHTA, CDR2 FQGTGA, per germline. After removal of 5 bases from V and 4 bases from J, the junction contained 6 bases not matched to a gene.

The J gene is TRBJ1-5, the V gene TRBV20-1; TRBD1 might be the D (5 bases). V was clipped by 5 bases and J by 1 base, with 12 bases between them. Germline V CDR1 and CDR2: DFQATT, SNEGSKA (reference sequence). The CDR3 runs to 14 residues. The CDR3 bases are TGCAGTGCTCCCGCGGGGGGGAGCAATCAGCCCCAGCATTTT. This translates into CSAPAGGSNQPQHF.

A few counts support this clonotype. The V gene is TRBV7-9, the J gene TRBJ2-7; no reliable D call. Germline values: CDR1 SEHNR, CDR2 FQNEAQ (reference sequence). V was shortened by 5 bases and J by 2 bases, with 13 bases between the two germline ends. CDR3 length equals 14 residues. The CDR3 DNA reads as TGTGCCAGCAGCACCCTCCTGGATGCCTACGAGCAGTACTTC. Translating gives CASSTLLDAYEQYF.

This chain joins TRBV20-1 and TRBJ2-7, with D possibly being TRBD2 (6 bases). CDR1 is DFQATT and CDR2 is SNEGSKA in the germline V gene (reference sequence). V was cut by 6 bases and J by 0 bases, with 12 bases left in between. CDR3 length: 13 amino acids. Written as DNA, the CDR3 is TGCAGTGCGGCGGGATCCTCCTCCTACGAGCAGTACTTC. This gives the protein CSAAGSSSYEQYF.

Here the CDR3 DNA reads TGTGCCAGCAGCTTAGTAGGTTGGAACACTGAAGCTTTCTTT. Its protein is CASSLVGWNTEAFF. The chain couples TRBV7-9 to TRBJ1-1; D not certain. The ends were cut back, 1 base at V and 1 base at J, with 7 bases in the middle. CDR1 and CDR2 from the germline V gene are SEHNR and FQNEAQ (reference sequence). There are 14 residues in the CDR3.

In DNA form, the CDR3 reads TGTGCCAGCAGCCCCTCGACAGTGAACACTGAAGCTTTCTTT. It is translated as CASSPSTVNTEAFF. The chain couples TRBV7-9 to TRBJ1-1; tentative D call: TRBD1 (5 bases). Looked up from germline, CDR1 is SEHNR and CDR2 is FQNEAQ (reference sequence). The V gene lost 5 bases and the J gene lost 0 bases, with 10 bases spanning the gap. The CDR3 spans 14 residues.

V and J are TRBV3-1 and TRBJ1-2, with unresolved D. Germline V gene data show CDR1 as LGHDT and CDR2 as YNNKEL (reference sequence). The germline V and J ends were trimmed by 4 bases and 6 bases, with 12 bases remaining between them. The CDR3 runs 13 residues. The CDR3 sequence: CASSLGRIHGYTF. The CDR3 bases are TGTGCCAGCAGCCTCGGACGTATACATGGCTACACCTTC.

The genes are TRBV29-1 and TRBJ1-2; D not certain. The germline V and J ends were trimmed by 3 bases and 6 bases, with 17 bases remaining between them. The CDR3 length is 14 residues. CDR1 SQVTM and CDR2 ANQGSEA come from the germline V gene. This chain's CDR3 is CSVDKQWVADGYTF. The DNA of the CDR3 is TGCAGCGTTGATAAACAGTGGGTAGCGGATGGCTACACCTTC.

The V call is TRBV5-1, the J call TRBJ1-2; 8 positions match TRBD1. Germline CDR1 and CDR2: SGHRS and YFSETQ. This CDR3 is 14 amino acids long. V gave up 4 bases and J gave up 2 bases; unmatched junction bases: 4. The CDR3 bases are TGCGCCAGCAGCCCTCGACAGGGGAACTATGGCTACACCTTC. This gives the protein CASSPRQGNYGYTF.

The chain joins TRBV27 to TRBJ2-7; 8 bases align to TRBD2. J lost 0 bases, V lost 6 bases, and 7 bases had no gene match. The CDR3 length is 15 residues. Per the germline V gene, CDR1 is MNHEY and CDR2 is SMNVEV (reference sequence). CDR3 sequence (DNA): TGTGCCAGCAGCCCCGGGGGGGCCCGCTCCTACGAGCAGTACTTC. As protein: CASSPGGARSYEQYF.

Only a few counts were recorded for this clonotype. The V gene is TRBV29-1, the J gene TRBJ2-3; 14 positions agree with TRBD2. With 6 bases clipped from V and 4 bases from J, the junction kept 3 bases outside the gene matches. The CDR3 has 14 amino acids. CDR1 and CDR2 (germline): SQVTM, ANQGSEA. As DNA, the CDR3 is TGCAGCGTGGGACTAGCGGGAGCTCCAGATACGCAGTATTTT. This gives the protein CSVGLAGAPDTQYF.

The DNA of the CDR3 is TGTGCCAGCAGGAGGACTAGCGGGAGCACAGATACGCAGTATTTT. Translation gives CASRRTSGSTDTQYF. The rearrangement uses TRBV12-3 or TRBV12-4 and TRBJ2-3; 11 bases line up with TRBD2. The CDR3 spans 15 residues. After removal of 6 bases from V and 0 bases from J, the junction contained 2 bases not matched to a gene.

The CDR3 nucleotides are TGTGCCATCCTCGGTCGGGACGTAGGCGATGGCTACACCTTC. It codes for CAILGRDVGDGYTF. This chain links TRBV6-1 with TRBJ1-2; possibly TRBD1 for D (5 bases). Germline V gives CDR1 MNHNS, CDR2 SASEGT. This CDR3 spans 14 amino acids. Trimming stripped 10 bases from V and 6 bases from J, with 21 bases between.

This rearrangement joins TRBV4-1 to TRBJ2-7; 8 bases are shared with TRBD2. V dropped 4 bases and J dropped 1; count of bases not matched to a gene: 6. The CDR3 consists of 15 residues. The germline V gene encodes CDR1 MGHRA and CDR2 YSYEKL. As DNA, the CDR3 is TGCGCCAGCAGCCCCCCTGGCGGGGGGTCCTACGAGCAGTACTTC. This gives the protein CASSPPGGGSYEQYF.